The clone carrying this T cell receptor beta chain was counted between two and nine times. The junction departs from germline at one end; a sequencing error may be responsible. This sample was included in a study of T cell responses to AZD1222 COVID-19 vaccine. The germline gives CDR1 SNHLY, CDR2 FYNNEI. CDR3 size: 13 residues. Generated by immunoSEQ multiplex PCR, the TCRdb table keeps only in-frame clones and is missing some. The sample has more than 60,000 clones; approximately 80% are singletons. The chain joins TRBV2 to TRBJ1-2; the D is unclear. The sequence was collected from an adult in good health. The sample here was peripheral blood, taken on day 0 of AZD1222 vaccination. This CDR3 reads CASIEDLNYGYTF. In nucleotides, the CDR3 is TGTGCCAGCATTGAAGACCTTAACTATGGCTACACCTTC.